Sequencing of this T cell receptor (beta chain) was carried out in a study of blood T cell repertoires in COVID-19. Overall study context: Both acute and convalescent COVID-19 samples were obtained from the United States, Italy and Spain. The cDNA or gDNA used as material had been derived from T cells, B-cell-depleted T cells, or PBMCs.

Original processing methods: Estimates of nucleated cell counts were drawn from the amplification of reference gene primers. The repertoire was sequenced with immunoSEQ multiplex PCR; TCRdb's copy has only in-frame clones and lacks some. V and J calls and clone size are those listed in that table; D and trimming were worked out from the DNA. This sample yields 200,000 to 250,000 clones, of which roughly 90% are seen a single time; about 2.2% belongs to the top ten. The CDR3 contains 14 residues. Germline lookup yields CDR1 SGDLS and CDR2 YYNGEE. Trimming removed 0 bases from V and 1 base from J, with 7 bases in between.

The clonotype was recovered from a woman between 50 and 59 years old with acute or convalescent COVID-19. Sequenced: peripheral blood. The rearrangement links TRBV9 to TRBJ1-1; D is ambiguous. The CDR3 nucleotides read TGTGCCAGCAGCGTAGTAGGAGCGAACACTGAAGCTTTCTTT. It yields the protein CASSVVGANTEAFF.